This paragraph covers one T cell receptor beta chain sequence. The sample belongs to a study of shared clonotypes between healthy human individuals. Germline assignment: CDR1 MNHEY and CDR2 SMNVEV (reference sequence). The ends lost 6 bases at V and 5 bases at J; junction bases unmatched: 3. CDR3 length: 13 amino acids. Clones were read by immunoSEQ multiplex PCR, and TCRdb kept only the in-frame ones, dropping some. The sample lists about half a million clones; 70% to 80% were seen once. Material for sequencing was PBMCs. V usage is TRBV27 and J usage is TRBJ2-7; TRBD2 matches 11 bases. The source is a woman aged 40 to 49 in good health. Some clones in this sample may be carry-over from other donors' samples. The CDR3 bases are TGTGCCAGCAGGCTAGCGGGAGGCCACGAGCAGTACTTC. Its translation is CASRLAGGHEQYF.